This T cell receptor beta chain was found in a study of response to subunit inactivated influenza vaccine. V shed 2 bases and J shed 3 bases, with 11 bases lying between them. The CDR3 runs 15 residues. The germline V gene encodes CDR1 MNHEY and CDR2 SMNVEV (reference sequence). Each CDR3 protein is one row after TCRdb ran MiXCR on the RT-PCR reads. This table holds a few hundred thousand distinct CDR3 sequences, just over 20% found once. Notes on the study in general: With each seasonal influenza vaccination, the authors suggested, few new T cells are recruited.

Of note for this clonotype: No antigen is known for it.

This chain uses TRBV27 with TRBJ2-1, with D uncertain. This clonotype was obtained from a man in his fifties or sixties who received an inactivated influenza vaccine. The sequences come from PBMCs from blood, collected roughly 20 months after vaccination. The CDR3 DNA sequence: TGTGCCAGCAGTTTAAGAGCGTCGGACTACAATGAGCAGTTCTTC. Translated: CASSLRASDYNEQFF.